This TCR beta chain stems from a study of T cell responses to AZD1222 COVID-19 vaccine. Assay used: immunoSEQ multiplex PCR; TCRdb lists only in-frame clones, some missing. Among about 120,000 clones, about 91% were seen once, and the ten largest hold approximately 1.5%. Turning to this clone: The antigen is not known.

Findings and caveats of the study: Repertoires were sampled only after the peak T cell response. Most donors were white British, females outnumbered males, and clonal diversity was possibly underestimated. Spike-specific TCR breadth and depth both grew after two AZD1222 doses.

The source of this sequence is an adult in good health. The starting material was peripheral blood, obtained on day 0 of AZD1222 vaccination.

This CDR3 is CASSLNREGYTF. For the CDR3, the DNA is TGTGCCAGCAGCTTGAACAGGGAGGGCTACACCTTC. This chain uses TRBV5-4 with TRBJ1-2; perhaps TRBD1 as D (6 bases). The V gene lost 1 base and the J gene lost 8 bases, with 9 bases spanning the gap. Germline V gene data show CDR1 as SGHNT and CDR2 as YYREEE (reference sequence). CDR3 length: 12 amino acids.